One and the same sample provided the 24 T cell receptor beta chains below, sequenced in a study of breast tumors, draining lymph nodes, adjacent tissues. In TCRdb, the multiplex PCR reads were re-called with MiXCR into one record per CDR3 protein. The data contain approximately 150,000 distinct CDR3 sequences, 30% to 35% of them singletons. Breast cancer patients provided tissue from their axillary draining lymph nodes. Source material: axillary lymph node tissue. The source of these receptors is a female donor with breast cancer. Some clones in this sample may be carry-over from other donors' samples.

The genes are TRBV2 and TRBJ2-7; the match to TRBD2 covers 10 bases. Germline trimming cut 2 bases from V and 7 bases from J; bases unmatched to any gene: 8. The CDR3 runs to 15 residues. Germline lookup yields CDR1 SNHLY and CDR2 FYNNEI. The CDR3 spells CASSERWTSGNEQYV. The DNA for the CDR3 is TGTGCCAGCAGTGAAAGGTGGACTAGCGGCAATGAGCAGTACGTC.

Comments on this clonotype: A much larger clone lies a single base off, so this may be a read error. The chain has TRBV6-2 or TRBV6-3 and TRBJ1-4; D possibly corresponds to TRBD1 (6 bases). This CDR3 is built from 15 residues. The V end was cut by 5 bases, the J end by 7 bases, with 17 bases between. Germline values: CDR1 MNHEY, CDR2 SVGEGT. The CDR3 sequence: CASSHGGRQVEKLFF. In DNA form, the CDR3 reads TGTGCCAGCAGTCACGGCGGAAGACAGGTTGAAAAACTGTTTTTT.

This clonotype was counted many times. This chain joins TRBV7-2 and TRBJ1-5; D is undetermined. CDR3 length: 15 amino acids. Trimming removed 2 bases at V and 4 bases at J, with 12 bases between. CDR1 and CDR2 from the germline V gene are SGHTA and FQGNSA. CDR3 DNA sequence: TGTGCCAGCAGCTTATTGAGGCAGGAAAATCAGCCCCAGCATTTT. Translated: CASSLLRQENQPQHF.

This clonotype was seen just once. The genes are TRBV12-3 or TRBV12-4 and TRBJ1-3, with TRBD1 matching 9 bases. The trim removed 6 bases at V and 3 bases at J, leaving 6 bases unmatched. The CDR3 loop spans 15 amino acids. Here the CDR3 DNA reads TGTGCCAGCAGGCGACAGGGGGAAAATGGAAACACCATATATTTT. As protein: CASRRQGENGNTIYF.

This clonotype was detected many times. The V and J genes are TRBV9 and TRBJ2-2; D call uncertain. Per germline, CDR1 SGDLS and CDR2 YYNGEE. The V end lost 0 bases, the J end lost 5 bases, and 11 bases lay between the germline ends. The length of the CDR3 is 15 residues. CDR3 loop: CASSVDPGETGELFF. CDR3 nucleotides: TGTGCCAGCAGCGTAGACCCTGGCGAAACCGGGGAGCTGTTTTTT.

This clonotype was seen more than once but under ten times. This could be a read error, since a much larger clone is one nucleotide away. The genes are TRBV7-3 and TRBJ2-3, with TRBD2 matching over 14 bases. Germline-derived CDR1 and CDR2 are SGHTA and FQGTGA. CDR3 length equals 19 residues. V lost 1 base and J lost 4; bases outside the gene matches: 10. CDR3 protein: CASSLKGVGTSGSPDTQYF. The CDR3 coding sequence is TGTGCCAGCAGCTTAAAGGGGGTGGGGACTAGCGGGAGCCCAGATACGCAGTATTTT.

This chain joins TRBV20-1 and TRBJ2-5; 7 positions agree with TRBD2. V was pared by 7 bases and J by 9 bases, with 14 bases of the junction left unmatched. In germline, CDR1 is DFQATT, CDR2 SNEGSKA (reference sequence). The CDR3 has 13 amino acids. The CDR3 loop reads CSVNGGSQGAQYF. In nucleotides, the CDR3 is TGCAGTGTGAACGGGGGGTCCCAAGGGGCCCAGTACTTC.

The J gene is TRBJ2-2, the V gene TRBV30; TRBD1 agrees at 8 bases. Per germline, CDR1 GTSNPN and CDR2 SVGIG (reference sequence). V dropped 4 bases and J dropped 6; count of bases not matched to a gene: 10. The CDR3 length is 15 residues. The CDR3 DNA follows: TGTGCCTGGACCAGGAGGACAGGGCGGGCCGGGGAGCTGTTTTTT. It specifies CAWTRRTGRAGELFF.

This clonotype was picked up many times. The chain recombines TRBV19 with TRBJ1-2; tentatively, D is TRBD1 (5 bases). In germline, CDR1 is LNHDA, CDR2 SQIVND (reference sequence). The CDR3 runs to 13 residues. The V end lost 3 bases, the J end lost 4 bases, and 9 bases lay between the germline ends. CDR3 protein: CASSMGDGYGYTF. The DNA for the CDR3 is TGTGCCAGTAGTATGGGGGACGGCTATGGCTACACCTTC.

This clonotype was recorded once. The chain links TRBV9 to TRBJ1-4, with no clear D. Germline CDR1 and CDR2: SGDLS and YYNGEE. The CDR3 has 17 residues. V was clipped by 1 base and J by 5 bases, with 18 bases between them. As DNA, the CDR3 is TGTGCCAGCAGCGTATGGGGTACGGGGTCCTACAATGAAAAACTGTTTTTT. This codes for CASSVWGTGSYNEKLFF.

This clonotype was seen only once. V and J are TRBV20-1 and TRBJ2-6, with 7 nucleotides matching TRBD1. The CDR3 consists of 16 residues. V lost 2 bases, J lost 1 base, and 5 bases stayed unmatched. Germline V gene data show CDR1 as DFQATT and CDR2 as SNEGSKA (reference sequence). CDR3 in DNA: TGCAGTGCTAGACCAGGACAGGTATCTGGGGCCAACGTCCTGACTTTC. Translating it yields CSARPGQVSGANVLTF.

On this clonotype itself: Sequence at one end of the junction differs from germline and may be a read error. The rearrangement joins TRBV9 to TRBJ1-2; no clear D. The CDR3 length is 13 residues. Germline values: CDR1 SGDLS, CDR2 YYNGEE. CDR3 residues: CASSREDSGSTTF. DNA for the CDR3: TGTGCCAGCAGCAGGGAGGACTCTGGAAGCACCACATTC.

This clonotype occurred many times. A much more abundant neighbour one base away suggests this may be a read error. The V call is TRBV7-6, the J call TRBJ2-5; a possible D gene is TRBD1 (6 bases). The length of the CDR3 is 15 residues. Germline-derived CDR1 and CDR2 are SGHVS and FNYEAQ. CDR3 in DNA: TGTGCCAGCAGCTCTACCCGTGGACAGATTCAGACCCAGCACTTC. Protein product: CASSSTRGQIQTQHF.

This clonotype was recorded at least ten times. The chain links TRBV28 to TRBJ2-5, with D possibly matching TRBD1 (6 bases). The CDR3 loop spans 14 amino acids. V was cut by 5 bases and J by 1 base, with 11 bases left in between. In germline, CDR1 is MDHEN, CDR2 SYDVKM. DNA for the CDR3: TGTGCCAGCAGTGCCTACAGGGTCCAAGAGACCCAGTACTTC. It translates to CASSAYRVQETQYF. Together with reference TRBV28 and TRBJ2-5, the CDR3 gives the full variable domain: DVKVTQSSRYLVKRTGEKVFLECVQDMDHENMFWYRQDPGLGLRLIYFSYDVKMKEKGDIPEGYSVSREKKERFSLILESASTNQTSMYLCASSAYRVQETQYFGPGTRLLVL.

This clonotype occurred many times. The chain couples TRBV10-2 to TRBJ2-2; tentatively, D is TRBD1 or TRBD2 (6 bases each). Germline CDR1 and CDR2: WSHSY and SAAADI. Trimming stripped 3 bases from V and 4 bases from J, with 12 bases between. This CDR3 spans 15 amino acids. The DNA for the CDR3 is TGCGCCAGCAGTGAACAGGGAGGATCCACCGGGGAGCTGTTTTTT. As protein: CASSEQGGSTGELFF.

On this clonotype itself: Being one base from a much bigger clone, this may be a read error. V usage is TRBV28 and J usage is TRBJ1-5; 7 bases line up with TRBD2. The J call is doubtful: the DNA matches TRBJ2-3 better. The germline V gene encodes CDR1 MDHEN and CDR2 SYDVKM. The CDR3 loop spans 16 amino acids. The CDR3 sequence is CASSSGSGTGNQPQYF. The CDR3 nucleotides are TGTGCCAGCAGTAGCGGAAGCGGGACGGGCAATCAGCCCCAGTATTTT.

This clonotype occurred many times. The rearrangement joins TRBV19 to TRBJ1-2, with 9 bases identical to TRBD1. Germline CDR1 LNHDA, CDR2 SQIVND (reference sequence). The J segment lost 4 bases and the V segment lost 4 bases, leaving 16 bases of the junction unmatched. The CDR3 consists of 18 residues. CDR3 DNA: TGTGCCAGTAGTACCCGACCGGGACAGGGTCTCGTGAGCTATGGCTACACCTTC. Protein sequence: CASSTRPGQGLVSYGYTF.

The gene calls are TRBV7-6 and TRBJ2-7; weak D call: TRBD1 (6 bases). This CDR3 spans 14 amino acids. Trimming removed 3 bases from V and 6 bases from J, with 15 bases in between. Germline loops: CDR1 SGHVS, CDR2 FNYEAQ. CDR3: CASSFVGQLAEQYF. The CDR3, as DNA: TGTGCCAGCAGCTTCGTCGGACAGCTGGCCGAGCAGTACTTC.

This clonotype was counted at least ten times. The chain has TRBV3-1 and TRBJ2-7; 7 nucleotides line up with TRBD1. The junction had 15 bases not matched to a gene; V was cut back by 3 bases and J by 4 bases. Germline V gene lookup returns CDR1 LGHDT and CDR2 YNNKEL (reference sequence). The length of the CDR3 is 17 residues. CDR3 loop: CASSHNTGAIKKYEQYF. CDR3 in DNA: TGTGCCAGCAGCCACAATACAGGGGCCATAAAGAAGTACGAGCAGTACTTC.

This chain connects TRBV6-5 to TRBJ2-7, with 11 bases fitting TRBD2. The ends lost 5 bases at V and 3 bases at J; junction bases unmatched: 18. This CDR3 is built from 19 residues. Germline lookup yields CDR1 MNHEY and CDR2 SVGAGI. The CDR3 DNA reads as TGTGCCAGCAGTGAACTCCGACTAGCGGGGAGAAATGAAAACTACGAGCAGTACTTC. The encoded protein is CASSELRLAGRNENYEQYF.

The chain has TRBV5-8 and TRBJ1-5; D gene uncertain. The germline gives CDR1 SGHTS, CDR2 YDEGEE. V lost 4 bases, J lost 7 bases, and 15 bases lay in between. This CDR3 contains 14 residues. CDR3 region: CASSQRGAGQPQHF. The CDR3 coding sequence is TGTGCCAGCAGCCAGCGGGGAGCGGGCCAGCCCCAGCATTTT.

In this sample, this clonotype turned up many times. This chain connects TRBV5-1 to TRBJ2-5; tentative D call: TRBD2 (7 bases). The CDR3 extends over 13 amino acids. Trimming left V 5 bases short and J 4 bases short, with 12 bases between. Germline CDR1 reads SGHRS; CDR2 reads YFSETQ. Here the CDR3 reads CASREGGRETQYF. CDR3 nucleotide sequence: TGCGCCAGCAGGGAGGGGGGGCGAGAGACCCAGTACTTC. Together with reference TRBV5-1 and TRBJ2-5, the CDR3 gives the full variable domain: KAGVTQTPRYLIKTRGQQVTLSCSPISGHRSVSWYQQTPGQGLQFLFEYFSETQRNKGNFPGRFSGRQFSNSRSEMNVSTLELGDSALYLCASREGGRETQYFGPGTRLLVL.

This clonotype was detected many times. The chain is built from TRBV28 and TRBJ2-2; unclear D gene. CDR1 is MDHEN and CDR2 is SYDVKM in the germline V gene. V shed 7 bases and J shed 2 bases, with 11 bases lying between them. The length of the CDR3 is 14 residues. The CDR3 bases are TGTGCCAGCATGATTGCGGTTAACACCGGGGAGCTGTTTTTT. It codes for CASMIAVNTGELFF. Variable domain in full (rest from reference TRBV28 and TRBJ2-2): DVKVTQSSRYLVKRTGEKVFLECVQDMDHENMFWYRQDPGLGLRLIYFSYDVKMKEKGDIPEGYSVSREKKERFSLILESASTNQTSMYLCASMIAVNTGELFFGEGSRLTVL.

This clonotype appeared a few times. This chain uses TRBV7-3 with TRBJ1-1; tentatively, D is TRBD1 (5 bases). V shed 6 bases and J shed 8 bases, with 13 bases lying between them. The CDR3 is made up of 12 amino acids. CDR1 is SGHTA, CDR2 FQGTGA, per germline. The CDR3 protein is CASRGMTDEAFF. CDR3 DNA sequence: TGTGCCAGCAGGGGAATGACAGACGAAGCTTTCTTT.